These 22 T cell receptor beta chains were all obtained from the same sample, sequenced in a study of cytomegalovirus exposure and HLA in healthy donors. Use of 60 Vbeta and 13 Jbeta primers characterized the PCR. Assay used: immunoSEQ multiplex PCR; TCRdb lists only in-frame clones, some missing. Among 130,000 to 150,000 clones listed, around 80% were seen once. The sequenced material came from PBMCs. Every receptor here comes from a man between 40 and 49 years old in good health and CMV-seropositive.

The chain links TRBV19 to TRBJ1-2; 8 bases match TRBD1. This CDR3 region has 12 residues. Germline loops: CDR1 LNHDA, CDR2 SQIVND (reference sequence). V lost 8 bases, J lost 4 bases, and 3 bases stayed unmatched. DNA of the CDR3: TGTGCCAGTGACGACAGGGGCTATGGCTACACCTTC. Translation: CASDDRGYGYTF.

The V call is TRBV7-2, the J call TRBJ2-7; TRBD2 agrees at 10 bases. V gave up 5 bases and J gave up 4 bases; unmatched junction bases: 11. Looked up from germline, CDR1 is SGHTA and CDR2 is FQGNSA. The CDR3 totals 16 residues. CDR3 protein: CASSQQGAGGPYEQYF. CDR3 nucleotides: TGTGCCAGCAGCCAACAGGGAGCGGGAGGGCCGTACGAGCAGTACTTC. Full variable domain (missing parts from reference TRBV7-2 and TRBJ2-7): GAGVSQSPSNKVTEKGKDVELRCDPISGHTALYWYRQSLGQGLEFLIYFQGNSAPDKSGLPSDRFSAERTGGSVSTLTIQRTQQEDSAVYLCASSQQGAGGPYEQYFGPGTRLTVT.

The rearrangement uses TRBV5-1 and TRBJ2-2, with TRBD1 matching 12 bases. This CDR3 comprises 17 residues. Trimming took 6 bases from V and 6 from J; bases not matched to a gene: 12. Germline CDR1 SGHRS, CDR2 YFSETQ. CDR3: CASTPPPGQGAAGELFF. The DNA for the CDR3 is TGCGCCAGCACGCCTCCGCCGGGACAGGGGGCCGCCGGGGAGCTGTTTTTT.

The genes are TRBV28 and TRBJ1-2; the D gene is possibly TRBD1 (5 bases). The CDR3 is 12 residues long. In germline, CDR1 is MDHEN, CDR2 SYDVKM. Trimming took off 8 bases at V and 7 bases at J, with 14 bases between the two ends. CDR3: CASFPGWSGYTF. The CDR3 DNA reads TGTGCCAGCTTTCCAGGGTGGAGTGGCTACACCTTC.

The CDR3 loop is CASSVASAGPNTGELFF. Here the CDR3 DNA reads TGTGCCAGCAGCGTAGCCTCGGCAGGTCCCAACACCGGGGAGCTGTTTTTT. The chain couples TRBV9 to TRBJ2-2; D is unclear. Per the germline V gene, CDR1 is SGDLS and CDR2 is YYNGEE. Between the trimmed V and J ends, which lost 0 bases and 2 bases, there was a span of 14 bases. The CDR3 spans 17 residues.

The chain has TRBV13 and TRBJ1-2; TRBD1 might be the D (5 bases). The CDR3 consists of 14 residues. Trimming pared 6 bases from V and 4 bases from J, leaving 15 bases between. Germline V gene sequence: CDR1 PRHDT, CDR2 FYEKMQ (reference sequence). The DNA for the CDR3 is TGTGCCAGCAGAAGATCCGGGGGGGGCTATGGCTACACCTTC. This sequence encodes CASRRSGGGYGYTF.

The chain is built from TRBV7-2 and TRBJ1-3; D perhaps matches TRBD1 (5 bases). CDR1 and CDR2 (germline): SGHTA, FQGNSA. V lost 5 bases and J 4 bases, leaving 18 bases between the germline ends. This CDR3 has 16 amino acids. This CDR3 reads CASSQRWGGIGNTIYF. In DNA, the CDR3 is TGTGCCAGCAGCCAACGGTGGGGGGGTATCGGAAACACCATATATTTT. Variable domain in full (rest from reference TRBV7-2 and TRBJ1-3): GAGVSQSPSNKVTEKGKDVELRCDPISGHTALYWYRQSLGQGLEFLIYFQGNSAPDKSGLPSDRFSAERTGGSVSTLTIQRTQQEDSAVYLCASSQRWGGIGNTIYFGEGSWLTVV.

The chain uses TRBV19 and TRBJ2-7; D uncertain. V was cut by 7 bases and J by 5 bases, with 15 bases left in between. Germline V gene sequence: CDR1 LNHDA, CDR2 SQIVND (reference sequence). The CDR3 consists of 13 residues. The CDR3 loop is CASTGSLSDEQYF. CDR3 bases: TGTGCCAGTACCGGAAGCTTGAGCGACGAGCAGTACTTC. The complete variable domain, with remaining parts taken from reference TRBV19 and TRBJ2-7, reads DGGITQSPKYLFRKEGQNVTLSCEQNLNHDAMYWYRQDPGQGLRLIYYSQIVNDFQKGDIAEGYSVSREKKESFPLTVTSAQKNPTAFYLCASTGSLSDEQYFGPGTRLTVT.

The genes are TRBV6-5 and TRBJ2-2, with TRBD1 identical over 11 bases. Trimming at V came to 4 bases and at J to 7 bases, leaving 8 bases not matched to a gene. Germline V gene data show CDR1 as MNHEY and CDR2 as SVGAGI. The CDR3 spans 16 residues. The CDR3: CASSFRTGGFYGELFF. The CDR3 DNA reads TGTGCCAGCAGTTTCCGGACAGGGGGCTTTTACGGGGAGCTGTTTTTT.

The rearrangement joins TRBV5-6 to TRBJ1-4; D is unresolved. The CDR3 covers 15 residues. With 4 bases removed from V and 0 bases from J, the gap between germline ends came to 10 bases. In germline, CDR1 is SGHDT, CDR2 YYEEEE. The CDR3 DNA is TGTGCCAGCAGCGGACGGACTGCAACTAATGAAAAACTGTTTTTT. Its protein product is CASSGRTATNEKLFF.

The chain joins TRBV19 to TRBJ1-2; 9 bases align to TRBD1. V trimming: 8 bases; J trimming: 3 bases; junction bases outside the gene matches: 7. The CDR3 is made up of 14 amino acids. Germline V gene sequence: CDR1 LNHDA, CDR2 SQIVND (reference sequence). CDR3 region: CASFTGGADYGYTF. CDR3 DNA sequence: TGTGCCAGTTTCACAGGGGGCGCGGACTATGGCTACACCTTC.

The chain combines TRBV4-3 with TRBJ2-1; D is ambiguous. The germline V gene has CDR1 LGHNA and CDR2 YSLEER. The CDR3 consists of 13 residues. Trimming stripped 1 base from V and 7 bases from J, with 8 bases between. The CDR3: CASSQVLTNEQFF. The CDR3, as DNA: TGCGCCAGCAGCCAAGTCCTGACAAATGAGCAGTTCTTC.

The chain uses TRBV13 and TRBJ1-2; TRBD1 might be the D (6 bases). Trimming removed 5 bases at V and 5 bases at J, with 15 bases between. The CDR3 contains 14 residues. Germline assignment: CDR1 PRHDT and CDR2 FYEKMQ (reference sequence). CDR3 nucleotide sequence: TGTGCCAGCAGCCCAGGGAGGGGGTTTTATGGCTACACCTTC. Protein: CASSPGRGFYGYTF. Combining the CDR3 with reference TRBV13 and TRBJ1-2 gives the whole variable domain AAGVIQSPRHLIKEKRETATLKCYPIPRHDTVYWYQQGPGQDPQFLISFYEKMQSDKGSIPDRFSAQQFSDYHSELNMSSLELGDSALYFCASSPGRGFYGYTFGSGTRLTVV.

On this clone: No conserved phenylalanine or tryptophan is present at the end of the CDR3, so a read error is the likely explanation. J is TRBJ1-6 and V is TRBV7-9; D remains ambiguous. The CDR3 is made up of 17 amino acids. Germline CDR1 SEHNR, CDR2 FQNEAQ (reference sequence). The CDR3 nucleotides read TGCGCCAGCAGCTCCCACGATTTTGAGGGCGTTTTATCACCCCTCCACTCT. Translating it yields CASSSHDFEGVLSPLHS.

V usage is TRBV7-9 and J usage is TRBJ2-2, with 8 nucleotides matching TRBD2. Germline V gene data show CDR1 as SEHNR and CDR2 as FQNEAQ (reference sequence). This CDR3 region has 12 residues. This CDR3 is CAREGNTGELFF. The CDR3 DNA follows: TGTGCACGGGAGGGGAACACCGGGGAGCTGTTTTTT.

The V and J genes are TRBV7-9 and TRBJ2-2; a possible D gene is TRBD1 (6 bases). Germline CDR1 SEHNR, CDR2 FQNEAQ (reference sequence). Trimming cost V 2 bases and J 7 bases, with 11 bases left between them. This CDR3 contains 14 residues. This CDR3 reads CASSLSTGLGELFF. The DNA for the CDR3 is TGTGCCAGCAGCTTATCCACAGGGCTCGGGGAGCTGTTTTTT.

The V and J genes are TRBV4-3 and TRBJ2-1, with 9 bases identical to TRBD2. J was trimmed by 0 bases and V by 1 base; bases with no gene match: 4. The CDR3 totals 17 residues. The germline gives CDR1 LGHNA, CDR2 YSLEER. CDR3 bases: TGCGCCAGCAGCCAAGGGGCGGGGGGGAGCTCCTACAATGAGCAGTTCTTC. Translated: CASSQGAGGSSYNEQFF.

The CDR3 is CASSQEMTTRNTEAFF. The CDR3 DNA follows: TGTGCCAGCAGCCAAGAAATGACTACAAGGAACACTGAAGCTTTCTTT. The J gene is TRBJ1-1, the V gene TRBV4-2; the D is unclear. Deletions cut 0 bases from V and 1 base from J, with 12 bases between. Looked up from germline, CDR1 is LGHNA and CDR2 is YNFKEQ. The CDR3 covers 16 residues.

The chain has TRBV2 and TRBJ1-1, with D perhaps TRBD1 (6 bases). The V and J ends lost 7 bases and 1 base respectively, with 16 bases between them. Germline loops: CDR1 SNHLY, CDR2 FYNNEI. The CDR3 totals 15 residues. The DNA of the CDR3 is TGTGCCAGCATGACCGGACAGACCAAGAACACTGAAGCTTTCTTT. This translates into CASMTGQTKNTEAFF.

This clone was counted only a few times. The chain carries TRBV7-2 and TRBJ1-5; perhaps TRBD1 as D (6 bases). This CDR3 region has 15 residues. Trimming removed 1 base at V and 1 base at J, with 8 bases between. The germline V gene encodes CDR1 SGHTA and CDR2 FQGNSA. The CDR3 sequence: CASSLDRASNQPQHF. The CDR3 bases are TGTGCCAGCAGCTTAGACAGGGCGAGCAATCAGCCCCAGCATTTT.

The chain links TRBV19 to TRBJ1-2, with 9 nucleotides matching TRBD1. The CDR3 loop spans 13 amino acids. Germline V gene data show CDR1 as LNHDA and CDR2 as SQIVND (reference sequence). With V trimmed by 6 bases and J by 3 bases, 2 bases remained unmatched. The CDR3 DNA follows: TGTGCCAGTAGGAGGACAGGGGACTATGGCTACACCTTC. This encodes CASRRTGDYGYTF.

The chain has TRBV5-4 and TRBJ2-5, with TRBD2 matching over 14 bases. V dropped 4 bases and J dropped 4; count of bases not matched to a gene: 12. This CDR3 is 18 amino acids long. Germline values: CDR1 SGHNT, CDR2 YYREEE (reference sequence). DNA of the CDR3: TGTGCCAGCAGCCCCGGGACTAGCGGGAGTTTTAGGGGAGAGACCCAGTACTTC. Its translation is CASSPGTSGSFRGETQYF.